These 23 T cell receptor beta chains were sequenced from one sample in a study of identifying expanded T cells in peripheral blood. Assay: immunoSEQ multiplex PCR; the TCRdb copy retains only in-frame clones and omits some. Among 100,000 to 150,000 clones listed, approximately 86% were seen once. Material: blood. These receptors were obtained from a person aged 18 to 75 in good health.

V and J are TRBV28 and TRBJ2-7; D perhaps matches TRBD1 (5 bases). Trimming stripped 3 bases from V and 2 bases from J, with 8 bases between. Germline V gene data show CDR1 as MDHEN and CDR2 as SYDVKM. This CDR3 spans 13 amino acids. In DNA, the CDR3 is TGTGCCAGCAGTTTCCAGACAGCCTACGAGCAGTACTTC. Amino acid sequence: CASSFQTAYEQYF. The whole variable domain, filled in from reference TRBV28 and TRBJ2-7, reads DVKVTQSSRYLVKRTGEKVFLECVQDMDHENMFWYRQDPGLGLRLIYFSYDVKMKEKGDIPEGYSVSREKKERFSLILESASTNQTSMYLCASSFQTAYEQYFGPGTRLTVT.

The J gene is TRBJ1-5, the V gene TRBV11-2, with D possibly being TRBD1 (5 bases). Trimming shortened V by 1 base and J by 4 bases, and 8 bases separated the two germline ends. The V gene's germline CDR1 is SGHAT and CDR2 FQNNGV. The CDR3 has 14 residues. CDR3 in amino acids: CASSLVGTNQPQHF. As DNA, the CDR3 is TGTGCCAGCAGCTTAGTCGGGACGAATCAGCCCCAGCATTTT.

The V call is TRBV2, the J call TRBJ2-3; no clear D gene. Trimming left V 3 bases short and J 2 bases short, with 9 bases between. Germline CDR1 SNHLY, CDR2 FYNNEI. The CDR3 loop spans 14 amino acids. The CDR3 here is CASSDRPLTDTQYF. CDR3 nucleotide sequence: TGTGCCAGCAGTGACAGACCGCTCACAGATACGCAGTATTTT.

The chain employs TRBV10-3 and TRBJ2-7; TRBD2 matches at 9 bases. The CDR3 covers 15 residues. Looked up from germline, CDR1 is ENHRY and CDR2 is SYGVKD. The V and J ends lost 7 bases and 1 base, in that order; junction bases with no gene match: 8. CDR3 nucleotide sequence: TGTGCCATCATTAGTAGCGGGAGAAGGTCCTACGAGCAGTACTTC. It encodes CAIISSGRRSYEQYF.

The CDR3 here is CASSSQGAGEKLFF. CDR3 nucleotides: TGTGCCAGCAGCTCGCAGGGGGCCGGTGAAAAACTGTTTTTT. This chain links TRBV7-9 with TRBJ1-4; 8 nucleotides line up with TRBD1. The junction had 5 bases not matched to a gene; V was cut back by 4 bases and J by 7 bases. CDR1 and CDR2 (germline): SEHNR, FQNEAQ (reference sequence). The CDR3 consists of 14 residues.

V is TRBV6-1 and J is TRBJ1-2; no definite D call. Germline CDR1 MNHNS, CDR2 SASEGT. V was shortened by 3 bases and J by 2 bases, with 16 bases between the two germline ends. This CDR3 spans 16 amino acids. CDR3 protein: CASSEASRGPNYGYTF. In DNA, the CDR3 is TGTGCCAGCAGTGAGGCTTCTCGGGGTCCCAACTATGGCTACACCTTC.

This rearrangement joins TRBV5-1 to TRBJ1-1, with 10 bases matching TRBD1. Germline CDR1 is SGHRS and CDR2 is YFSETQ. J was trimmed by 0 bases and V by 0 bases; bases with no gene match: 2. The CDR3 totals 16 residues. CDR3 nucleotide sequence: TGCGCCAGCAGCTTGGTAGGGACAGGGGTGAACACTGAAGCTTTCTTT. Its protein product is CASSLVGTGVNTEAFF.

This chain connects TRBV9 to TRBJ1-1, with D unresolved. Looked up from germline, CDR1 is SGDLS and CDR2 is YYNGEE. The CDR3 is 14 residues long. Trimming left V 3 bases short and J 1 base short, with 10 bases between. CDR3 loop: CASSADLKNTEAFF. DNA of the CDR3: TGTGCCAGCAGCGCGGACCTAAAGAACACTGAAGCTTTCTTT.

The chain employs TRBV6-5 and TRBJ1-4; possible D gene TRBD1, 5 bases. Germline V gives CDR1 MNHEY, CDR2 SVGAGI. The CDR3 runs to 15 residues. The V end was cut by 6 bases, the J end by 8 bases, with 19 bases between. The CDR3: CASRGREKAREKLFF. The CDR3 bases are TGTGCCAGCAGAGGCAGGGAAAAGGCTCGGGAAAAACTGTTTTTT.

Only a few counts were recorded for this clone. V usage is TRBV6-1 and J usage is TRBJ1-5; a weak D match, TRBD1 (5 bases). CDR1 and CDR2 from the germline V gene are MNHNS and SASEGT. The CDR3 runs 13 residues. Trimming removed 3 bases from V and 7 bases from J, with 10 bases in between. CDR3: CASSDRVEQPQHF. Here the CDR3 DNA reads TGTGCCAGCAGTGACAGGGTTGAACAGCCCCAGCATTTT.

The rearrangement links TRBV5-1 to TRBJ2-2, with D uncertain. The CDR3 contains 14 residues. With 0 bases removed from V and 7 bases from J, the gap between germline ends came to 10 bases. From germline, CDR1 is SGHRS and CDR2 YFSETQ. CDR3 sequence: CASSLEGMGGELFF. CDR3 bases: TGCGCCAGCAGCTTGGAAGGGATGGGCGGGGAGCTGTTTTTT.

The rearrangement uses TRBV7-3 and TRBJ1-3; D possibly corresponds to TRBD1 (5 bases). Trimming pared 5 bases from V and 4 bases from J, leaving 9 bases between. The CDR3 extends over 13 amino acids. Germline V gene data show CDR1 as SGHTA and CDR2 as FQGTGA. Here the CDR3 reads CASSLTAGNTIYF. CDR3 in DNA: TGTGCCAGCAGCCTGACAGCGGGAAACACCATATATTTT.

The V and J genes are TRBV11-2 and TRBJ2-1; 8 bases map to TRBD1. Germline CDR1 and CDR2: SGHAT and FQNNGV. The CDR3 is made up of 13 amino acids. V shed 3 bases, J shed 9 bases, and the junction held 4 bases outside the gene matches. CDR3 sequence (DNA): TGTGCCAGCAGCTTGGGCGGACAGGGTGAGCAGTTCTTC. Protein sequence: CASSLGGQGEQFF.

The DNA for the CDR3 is TGTGCCAGTAGACCCCGGGACCGCTACGAGCAGTACTTC. It codes for CASRPRDRYEQYF. The V and J genes are TRBV19 and TRBJ2-7; possibly TRBD1 or TRBD2 for D (5 bases each). This CDR3 comprises 13 residues. Germline lookup yields CDR1 LNHDA and CDR2 SQIVND (reference sequence). Trimming took 6 bases from V and 3 from J, leaving 12 bases between them. Variable domain in full (rest from reference TRBV19 and TRBJ2-7): DGGITQSPKYLFRKEGQNVTLSCEQNLNHDAMYWYRQDPGQGLRLIYYSQIVNDFQKGDIAEGYSVSREKKESFPLTVTSAQKNPTAFYLCASRPRDRYEQYFGPGTRLTVT.

This rearrangement joins TRBV4-1 to TRBJ1-4, with 7 bases fitting TRBD1. This CDR3 contains 20 residues. V lost 4 bases and J lost 3; bases outside the gene matches: 20. Germline lookup yields CDR1 MGHRA and CDR2 YSYEKL. CDR3 in DNA: TGCGCCAGCAGCCCCCGAATCACTTCCGGGACAGCGGCTTCTAATGAAAAACTGTTTTTT. Amino acids: CASSPRITSGTAASNEKLFF.

The chain couples TRBV5-6 to TRBJ1-1; D is undetermined. The CDR3 sequence is 13 residues long. The germline gives CDR1 SGHDT, CDR2 YYEEEE. The V and J ends lost 0 bases and 3 bases respectively, with 6 bases between them. The CDR3 sequence: CASSLGVYTEAFF. The CDR3 DNA reads TGTGCCAGCAGCTTGGGGGTGTACACTGAAGCTTTCTTT.

V and J are TRBV5-1 and TRBJ2-3; D possibly corresponds to TRBD2 (6 bases). From germline, CDR1 is SGHRS and CDR2 YFSETQ. V dropped 1 base and J dropped 2 bases, with 14 bases sitting between them. The CDR3 consists of 16 residues. The CDR3 nucleotides read TGCGCCAGCAGCTTGTCCGGGGGAATACTCACAGATACGCAGTATTTT. Residues: CASSLSGGILTDTQYF.

About this clone: In the same sample, other DNA sequences code for this CDR3. The chain employs TRBV15 and TRBJ1-2; 7 bases map to TRBD1. This CDR3 spans 12 amino acids. CDR1 and CDR2 (germline): LNHNV, YYDKDF (reference sequence). The ends lost 3 bases at V and 8 bases at J; junction bases unmatched: 3. The CDR3 is CATSSDRDGYTF. The CDR3 DNA sequence: TGTGCCACCAGCAGCGACAGGGACGGCTACACCTTC.

The J gene is TRBJ1-3, the V gene TRBV15; TRBD1 might be the D (5 bases). The CDR3 runs to 15 residues. Germline CDR1 is LNHNV and CDR2 is YYDKDF (reference sequence). V lost 5 bases and J lost 3, with 14 bases in between. CDR3 residues: CATSLIGGGGNTIYF. The CDR3 nucleotides are TGTGCCACCAGCCTCATCGGGGGTGGTGGAAACACCATATATTTT.

This clone was picked up one time. The chain recombines TRBV29-1 with TRBJ2-1; the D is unclear. V dropped 0 bases and J dropped 4 bases, with 10 bases sitting between them. Germline V gives CDR1 SQVTM, CDR2 ANQGSEA. The CDR3 contains 14 residues. The CDR3 DNA is TGCAGCGTTGAAGATCTACTGGATTACAATGAGCAGTTCTTC. Its protein is CSVEDLLDYNEQFF.

The rearrangement links TRBV7-9 to TRBJ2-1; no firm D call. Deletions cut 5 bases from V and 2 bases from J, with 10 bases between. This CDR3 has 14 amino acids. Per germline, CDR1 SEHNR and CDR2 FQNEAQ (reference sequence). The CDR3 nucleotides read TGTGCCAGCAGCCCAAAGGATACCTACAATGAGCAGTTCTTC. Its protein is CASSPKDTYNEQFF.

CDR3 DNA sequence: TGTGCCAGCAGCCCTACTGGACAGCTCACAGATACGCAGTATTTT. This gives the protein CASSPTGQLTDTQYF. The chain couples TRBV7-9 to TRBJ2-3; weak D call: TRBD1 (6 bases). Germline loops: CDR1 SEHNR, CDR2 FQNEAQ (reference sequence). Trimming shortened V by 5 bases and J by 2 bases, and 14 bases separated the two germline ends. The CDR3 covers 15 residues.

The CDR3 is CATSSKMGQKKGDEQFF. CDR3 coding DNA: TGTGCCACCAGCAGTAAAATGGGACAGAAAAAGGGGGATGAGCAGTTCTTC. This chain connects TRBV15 to TRBJ2-1; 7 nucleotides line up with TRBD1. J gave up 8 bases and V 3 bases, and 16 bases lay outside the gene matches. CDR1 is LNHNV and CDR2 is YYDKDF in the germline V gene (reference sequence). This CDR3 is 17 amino acids long.